The 26 T cell receptor beta chains below all came from one sample that was sequenced in a study of CD4 and CD8 cells across lung adenocarcinoma regions. TCRdb itself ran the PCR reads through MiXCR, one entry per CDR3 protein. In the table there are tens of thousands of distinct CDR3 sequences, less than 60% of which are singletons. Input material: CD8+ T cells from the center of a lung tumor. Every receptor here comes from a male donor with lung adenocarcinoma. The CD4 and CD8 labels of this study may be unreliable.

The chain joins TRBV28 to TRBJ2-5; maybe TRBD1 (7 bases). The end of the DNA aligns better with TRBJ2-7, so the J call may be wrong. Per germline, CDR1 MDHEN and CDR2 SYDVKM. The CDR3 contains 13 residues. The CDR3: CASTQQGTYEQYF. DNA for the CDR3: TGTGCCAGCACTCAACAGGGGACTTACGAGCAGTACTTC.

This clonotype occurred a few times. This chain joins TRBV7-2 and TRBJ2-3, with D tentatively TRBD2 (5 bases). V lost 8 bases and J lost 5, with 14 bases in between. Germline V gene lookup returns CDR1 SGHTA and CDR2 FQGNSA. The CDR3 is 13 residues long. The CDR3: CASGPRAGDTQYF. The CDR3 coding sequence is TGTGCCAGCGGGCCAAGGGCGGGAGATACGCAGTATTTT.

The chain is built from TRBV6-1 and TRBJ1-6; D call uncertain. This CDR3 contains 16 residues. Trimming stripped 7 bases from V and 0 bases from J, with 13 bases between. Germline V gives CDR1 MNHNS, CDR2 SASEGT. This chain's CDR3 is CASTPGISSYNSPLHF. For the CDR3, the DNA is TGTGCCAGCACCCCGGGGATAAGCTCCTATAATTCACCCCTCCACTTT.

This clonotype was seen ten or more times. The chain joins TRBV4-1 to TRBJ2-1, with D unclear. CDR3 length equals 15 residues. V lost 3 bases and J 5 bases, leaving 14 bases between the germline ends. CDR1 MGHRA and CDR2 YSYEKL come from the germline V gene. The CDR3 loop is CASSHFPGEDNEQFF. In nucleotides, the CDR3 is TGCGCCAGCAGCCATTTCCCCGGAGAAGACAATGAGCAGTTCTTC.

The CDR3 DNA is TGTGCCAGCAGTAACGACGCGGGTGGGCAGTTCTTC. Its translation is CASSNDAGGQFF. V and J are TRBV6-4 and TRBJ2-1, with a possible D match to TRBD2 (5 bases). The CDR3 is 12 residues long. Trimming left V 5 bases short and J 12 bases short, with 14 bases between. CDR1 and CDR2 (germline): MRHNA, SNTAGT.

With respect to this clonotype: An end of the junction does not agree with germline; a read error may underlie this. The rearrangement uses TRBV6-1 and TRBJ2-1; TRBD2 matches at 12 bases. Per germline, CDR1 MNHNS and CDR2 SASEGT. The CDR3 consists of 16 residues. The chain's CDR3 is CAGRDPRTSGTNEQFF. The CDR3 nucleotides are TGTGCCGGCCGGGACCCGCGGACTAGCGGGACCAATGAGCAGTTTTTT.

Concerning this clonotype itself: This could be a read error, since a much larger clone is one nucleotide away. V gene TRBV7-2 combines with J gene TRBJ2-5; D is ambiguous. The J call may be faulty, since TRBJ2-7 better matches the DNA end. The CDR3 spans 12 residues. CDR1 and CDR2 from the germline V gene are SGHTA and FQGNSA. The CDR3 nucleotides read TGTGCCAGCAGCTTAAATGGGCGCGAGCAGTACTTC. The encoded protein is CASSLNGREQYF.

This clonotype was observed many times. The chain has TRBV6-5 and TRBJ1-4; 7 positions match TRBD1. This CDR3 region has 12 residues. The germline CDR1 and CDR2 sequences are MNHEY and SVGAGI. With 6 bases clipped from V and 7 bases from J, the junction kept 2 bases outside the gene matches. DNA of the CDR3: TGTGCCAGCAGAAGGACAGGTGAAAAACTGTTTTTT. Encoded protein: CASRRTGEKLFF.

The J gene is TRBJ2-5, the V gene TRBV7-2, with D possibly TRBD2 on 6 matching bases. The CDR3 length is 14 residues. The germline CDR1 and CDR2 sequences are SGHTA and FQGNSA. The V end was cut by 0 bases, the J end by 5 bases, with 10 bases between. In nucleotides, the CDR3 is TGTGCCAGCAGCTTAGCCGGGACTGGGGAGACCCAGTACTTC. Translated, it gives CASSLAGTGETQYF.

On this clonotype itself: A junction end diverges from the germline sequence, so it may reflect a read error. The chain has TRBV6-8 and TRBJ2-4; D assignment may be TRBD1 or TRBD2 (5 bases each). The CDR3 is made up of 14 amino acids. Looked up from germline, CDR1 is MNHGY and CDR2 is SAAAGT. The CDR3 reads CGSSGQWGTNMQYF. The CDR3 region has the DNA TGCGGCAGCTCGGGGCAGTGGGGCACAAATATGCAGTACTTC.

This clonotype showed up many times. This rearrangement joins TRBV11-2 to TRBJ2-1; TRBD1 matches at 8 bases. TRBJ2-7 matches the DNA end more closely, so the J call is doubtful. There are 18 residues in the CDR3. Germline-derived CDR1 and CDR2 are SGHAT and FQNNGV. The CDR3 DNA follows: TGTGCCAGCAGCCCCCTTGACAGGGGAAAGGGGAAGGGGTACGAGCAGTACTTC. Its protein product is CASSPLDRGKGKGYEQYF.

The J gene is TRBJ2-1, the V gene TRBV4-1; D gene uncertain. V gave up 1 base and J gave up 8 bases, with 6 bases separating them. This CDR3 is 12 amino acids long. Germline CDR1 is MGHRA and CDR2 is YSYEKL. CDR3 bases: TGCGCCAGCAGCCAAGTCGTTTATGAGCAGTTCTTC. Encoded protein: CASSQVVYEQFF.

A note on this clonotype: At one boundary the junction diverges from the germline segment, which might be a read error. The V and J genes are TRBV27 and TRBJ2-1; 7 nucleotides match TRBD2. Germline V gene sequence: CDR1 MNHEY, CDR2 SMNVEV (reference sequence). The CDR3 runs to 15 residues. The CDR3 region has the DNA TGTGCCAGCAGTCCTTTCGGGAGGCCCTCCGATGCGCAGTTTTTC. Translating it yields CASSPFGRPSDAQFF.

The chain links TRBV28 to TRBJ2-1; perhaps TRBD2 as D (6 bases). The V and J ends lost 3 bases and 0 bases respectively, with 12 bases between them. The germline CDR1 and CDR2 sequences are MDHEN and SYDVKM. The CDR3 consists of 16 residues. The CDR3 bases are TGTGCCAGCAGTTTGGGGGGACGAAGCTCCTACAATGAGCAGTTCTTC. Translated: CASSLGGRSSYNEQFF.

The chain joins TRBV5-1 to TRBJ2-2; D is unclear. The V end was cut by 2 bases, the J end by 6 bases, with 8 bases between. CDR1 is SGHRS, CDR2 YFSETQ, per germline. The CDR3 length is 13 residues. The CDR3 nucleotides read TGCGCCAGCAGCTTCGGGCAGCCCGGGGAGCTGTTTTTT. Its translation: CASSFGQPGELFF.

As regards this clonotype: The junction departs from germline at one end; a sequencing error may be responsible. J is TRBJ2-3 and V is TRBV6-1, with a weak D call TRBD2 (6 bases). This CDR3 spans 14 amino acids. The germline gives CDR1 MNHNS, CDR2 SASEGT. CDR3 sequence (DNA): TGTGCCAGCAAGGGACTCCCAAGCACAGATATGCAGTATTTC. The encoded protein is CASKGLPSTDMQYF.

This chain joins TRBV25-1 and TRBJ2-1, with TRBD2 identical over 8 bases. The J call could be wrong; TRBJ2-7 is a better fit for the DNA end. The germline V gene has CDR1 MGHDK and CDR2 SYGVNS. The CDR3 runs 14 residues. Written as DNA, the CDR3 is TGTGCCAGCAGTGACCTGAGCGGGAGTTCCGAGCAGTACTTC. Translation gives CASSDLSGSSEQYF.

The table lists this clonotype with a few counts. The J gene is TRBJ2-3, the V gene TRBV29-1; TRBD1 matches 8 bases. The last part of the DNA fits TRBJ2-5 better; the J call may be wrong. Germline V gene sequence: CDR1 SQVTM, CDR2 ANQGSEA. CDR3 size: 15 residues. Here the CDR3 DNA reads TGCAGCGTTGAGACCGACAGGGGTCGTTCAGAGACCCAGTACTTC. Its translation is CSVETDRGRSETQYF.

Concerning this clonotype: The junction differs from germline at one of its ends, possibly a read error. This chain joins TRBV27 and TRBJ2-4; a weak D match, TRBD1 (6 bases). Germline loops: CDR1 MNHEY, CDR2 SMNVEV (reference sequence). This CDR3 spans 17 amino acids. CDR3 sequence reads: CASRARTAGRDKDIQYF. In nucleotides, the CDR3 is TGTGCCAGCAGAGCCAGGACAGCTGGCCGGGACAAAGACATTCAGTACTTC.

This clonotype was seen a handful of times. CDR3 loop: CASSLMETYEQYF. CDR3 nucleotides: TGTGCCAGCAGCTTAATGGAAACCTACGAGCAGTACTTC. The chain joins TRBV7-2 to TRBJ2-7, with D unclear. The V gene lost 2 bases and the J gene lost 2 bases, with 7 bases spanning the gap. The CDR3 is made up of 13 amino acids. Germline loops: CDR1 SGHTA, CDR2 FQGNSA. The full variable domain, with the rest looked up from reference TRBV7-2 and TRBJ2-7, is GAGVSQSPSNKVTEKGKDVELRCDPISGHTALYWYRQSLGQGLEFLIYFQGNSAPDKSGLPSDRFSAERTGGSVSTLTIQRTQQEDSAVYLCASSLMETYEQYFGPGTRLTVT.

The V call is TRBV7-3, the J call TRBJ2-3; no reliable D call. Germline V gene sequence: CDR1 SGHTA, CDR2 FQGTGA. V lost 4 bases and J lost 6, with 14 bases in between. The CDR3 length is 14 residues. The CDR3 here is CASSSGRSTDTQYF. The CDR3 DNA follows: TGTGCCAGCAGCTCAGGACGCAGTACGGATACGCAGTATTTT.

This clonotype is labeled medium-sized. The chain couples TRBV6-1 to TRBJ2-1, with unresolved D. The germline gives CDR1 MNHNS, CDR2 SASEGT. V lost 4 bases, J lost 5 bases, and 9 bases lay in between. The CDR3 sequence is 13 residues long. CDR3 sequence reads: CASSVVGDNEQFF. The CDR3 nucleotides are TGTGCCAGCAGTGTTGTTGGGGACAATGAGCAGTTCTTC.

In its sample, this clonotype was seen many times. A much larger clone differs from this one at a single base, so this may be a read error. The genes are TRBV6-1 and TRBJ2-1; 7 bases align to TRBD2. The V and J ends lost 6 bases and 10 bases, in that order; junction bases with no gene match: 12. Germline V gene data show CDR1 as MNHNS and CDR2 as SASEGT. The CDR3 runs 14 residues. CDR3 sequence reads: CASRQLGEGYEQFF. CDR3 bases: TGTGCCAGCAGGCAATTGGGGGAGGGCTACGAGCAGTTCTTC.

About this clonotype itself: Relative to the germline gene, one junction end is altered; a read error may explain this. V gene TRBV6-1 combines with J gene TRBJ2-3; no reliable D call. Germline V gene lookup returns CDR1 MNHNS and CDR2 SASEGT. The CDR3 has 15 amino acids. DNA for the CDR3: TGTGCCAGCAGCGGACGGCCGGTTGGCACCGATACGCAGTTTTTT. The encoded protein is CASSGRPVGTDTQFF.

J is TRBJ2-3 and V is TRBV7-2, with TRBD1 identical over 9 bases. TRBJ2-1 explains the end of the DNA better; the J call may be wrong. Germline CDR1 SGHTA, CDR2 FQGNSA. CDR3 length: 15 residues. The CDR3 region has the DNA TGTGCCAGCAGCACCGGCGACAGGGGGGTCGATGAGCAGTTCTTC. Translated: CASSTGDRGVDEQFF.

This clonotype showed up just once. The chain has TRBV9 and TRBJ2-1; 7 nucleotides agree with TRBD2. The CDR3 extends over 15 amino acids. J gave up 7 bases and V 2 bases, and 9 bases lay outside the gene matches. Germline V CDR1 and CDR2: SGDLS, YYNGEE. The CDR3 reads CASSVRLAGRNEQFF. For the CDR3, the DNA is TGTGCCAGCAGCGTCCGACTAGCAGGTAGAAATGAGCAGTTCTTC.